This TCR beta chain was captured in a study of blood T cell repertoires in COVID-19. Authors' analysis steps: Amplification of reference gene primers provided the estimated nucleated cell counts. Profiled with immunoSEQ multiplex PCR; TCRdb holds only in-frame clones, not every one. The V and J calls and clone size come from that table; D and trimming were worked out from the DNA. The sample has about 54,000 clones; roughly 80% are singletons. Germline V gives CDR1 MDHEN, CDR2 SYDVKM. This CDR3 is built from 12 residues. With 11 bases clipped from V and 7 bases from J, the junction kept 9 bases outside the gene matches.

This chain uses TRBV28 with TRBJ1-2, with 8 bases aligning to TRBD1. This receptor was identified in a woman aged 55-70 years with acute or convalescent COVID-19. What was sequenced was peripheral blood. For the CDR3, the DNA is TGTGCCCGCTCGGACAGGGCGGGTGGCTACACCTTC. Translated, it gives CARSDRAGGYTF.